The 3 T cell receptor beta chains in this list originate from one sample, sequenced in a study of monozygotic twins with cystic fibrosis. Here immunoSEQ multiplex PCR was the method, and the copy in TCRdb shows in-frame clones only, minus some. This sample has some 15,000 clones, with approximately 84% found just once. The sequencing sample was made of blood. Receptors originate from a boy younger than 18 with cystic fibrosis.

This sequence joins TRBV7-3 and TRBJ2-3, with 9 bases that match TRBD1. J lost 2 bases, V lost 0 bases, and 9 bases had no gene match. Germline V gene sequence: CDR1 SGHTA, CDR2 FQGTGA. The CDR3 runs to 18 residues. The CDR3 region has the DNA TGTGCCAGCAGCTTAACCTCAGGACAGGGGCTCTCCACAGATACGCAGTATTTT. Translation: CASSLTSGQGLSTDTQYF.

This clone has just one count. The genes are TRBV27 and TRBJ1-5, with D possibly being TRBD1 (5 bases). Trimming removed 5 bases at V and 4 bases at J, with 24 bases between. There are 18 residues in the CDR3. From germline, CDR1 is MNHEY and CDR2 SMNVEV (reference sequence). The CDR3 loop reads CASSPSRGKTRENQPQHF. CDR3 bases: TGTGCCAGCAGTCCCTCACGGGGGAAAACACGGGAAAATCAGCCCCAGCATTTT.

The chain carries TRBV27 and TRBJ2-7; TRBD2 agrees at 11 bases. The CDR3 sequence is 16 residues long. The ends lost 4 bases at V and 7 bases at J; junction bases unmatched: 12. Looked up from germline, CDR1 is MNHEY and CDR2 is SMNVEV (reference sequence). The CDR3: CASSSLLLAGGSEQYF. In nucleotides, the CDR3 is TGTGCCAGCAGTTCATTGCTGCTAGCGGGAGGATCAGAGCAGTACTTC.